A single sample gave rise to the 21 T cell receptor beta chains below, sequenced in a study of blood T cell repertoires in COVID-19. Generated by immunoSEQ multiplex PCR, the TCRdb table keeps only in-frame clones and is missing some. This sample yields about 200,000 clones, of which about 90% are seen a single time; about 8.8% belongs to the top ten. Material for sequencing was PBMCs or T cells enriched from blood (not recorded which). The receptors shown here come from a woman aged 18-29 years who had recovered from COVID-19.

The DNA for the CDR3 is TGCAGCGTTGCCCCAGGGGATCGGCAGCCCCAGCATTTT. Translation: CSVAPGDRQPQHF. The J gene is TRBJ1-5, the V gene TRBV29-1; D may be TRBD1 (6 bases). V was pared by 4 bases and J by 7 bases, with 14 bases between. Germline CDR1 SQVTM, CDR2 ANQGSEA. The CDR3 sequence is 13 residues long.

The chain uses TRBV7-9 and TRBJ1-4; D gene uncertain. The CDR3 loop spans 15 amino acids. With 5 bases removed from V and 2 bases from J, the gap between germline ends came to 12 bases. Germline CDR1 and CDR2: SEHNR and FQNEAQ (reference sequence). The CDR3 region has the DNA TGTGCCAGCAGCGATCCATCCGGGACTAATGAAAAACTGTTTTTT. It codes for CASSDPSGTNEKLFF.

This chain joins TRBV6-1 and TRBJ2-1; 10 positions agree with TRBD1. After removal of 4 bases from V and 3 bases from J, the junction contained 9 bases not matched to a gene. The germline V gene has CDR1 MNHNS and CDR2 SASEGT. The CDR3 contains 17 residues. Written as DNA, the CDR3 is TGTGCCAGCAGTGTTACTACCAGGACAGGGGGCTACAATGAGCAGTTCTTC. Protein sequence: CASSVTTRTGGYNEQFF.

This chain connects TRBV10-3 to TRBJ1-1; TRBD1 is a possible D gene (5 bases). Germline V gene sequence: CDR1 ENHRY, CDR2 SYGVKD. The V and J ends lost 7 bases and 5 bases respectively, with 17 bases between them. CDR3 length: 14 residues. CDR3 protein: CAITTNPGETEAFF. The CDR3 DNA reads as TGTGCCATCACAACTAATCCGGGGGAGACTGAAGCTTTCTTT.

This chain links TRBV25-1 with TRBJ2-5; TRBD1 aligns across 11 bases. Germline CDR1 and CDR2: MGHDK and SYGVNS. V lost 6 bases and J lost 5; bases outside the gene matches: 8. The length of the CDR3 is 15 residues. The CDR3 bases are TGTGCCAGCAGGACCGGGACAGGGGGTTACGAGACCCAGTACTTC. Protein: CASRTGTGGYETQYF.

This clone was counted between two and nine times. This chain connects TRBV2 to TRBJ2-3, with 9 bases lining up with TRBD2. Germline values: CDR1 SNHLY, CDR2 FYNNEI. The CDR3 covers 18 residues. Unmatched junction bases numbered 16, after V lost 7 bases and J lost 2 bases. CDR3 nucleotides: TGTGCCAGCAACTCCCCCCGGGGACTAGCCCTAAACACAGATACGCAGTATTTT. Amino acids: CASNSPRGLALNTDTQYF.

The V call is TRBV6-5, the J call TRBJ1-1; 9 bases are a match to TRBD1. This CDR3 is built from 15 residues. The germline V gene encodes CDR1 MNHEY and CDR2 SVGAGI. Trimming at V came to 6 bases and at J to 7 bases, leaving 12 bases not matched to a gene. The CDR3 reads CASSATNRGRVEAFF. The CDR3 DNA reads TGTGCCAGCAGCGCCACGAACAGGGGGCGGGTTGAAGCTTTCTTT.

The chain combines TRBV7-2 with TRBJ2-1; 11 nucleotides align to TRBD2. The CDR3 has 15 residues. CDR1 SGHTA and CDR2 FQGNSA come from the germline V gene. With V trimmed by 6 bases and J by 6 bases, 7 bases remained unmatched. In DNA, the CDR3 is TGTGCCAGCAGAGAGGTAGCGGGGGGGCCCAATGAGCAGTTCTTC. This translates into CASREVAGGPNEQFF.

The chain combines TRBV4-1 with TRBJ1-5; D unclear. This CDR3 spans 13 amino acids. Germline CDR1 is MGHRA and CDR2 is YSYEKL. Deletions cut 4 bases from V and 5 bases from J, with 9 bases between. The CDR3 bases are TGCGCCAGCAGCCCCCACTCGGATCAGCCCCAGCATTTT. Translated, it gives CASSPHSDQPQHF.

The table lists this clone with a count of one. The chain combines TRBV28 with TRBJ2-5, with 7 bases lining up with TRBD1. The CDR3 totals 14 residues. Germline V gene sequence: CDR1 MDHEN, CDR2 SYDVKM. J lost 5 bases, V lost 8 bases, and 11 bases had no gene match. CDR3 residues: CASRRQGTRETQYF. The CDR3, as DNA: TGTGCCAGCCGGAGACAGGGAACACGGGAGACCCAGTACTTC.

V and J are TRBV5-1 and TRBJ1-5; 7 nucleotides agree with TRBD1. V was pared by 1 base and J by 4 bases, with 8 bases of the junction left unmatched. This CDR3 region has 16 residues. Germline lookup yields CDR1 SGHRS and CDR2 YFSETQ. The DNA of the CDR3 is TGCGCCAGCAGCTTGACCGGACAGGTGTCAAATCAGCCCCAGCATTTT. The encoded protein is CASSLTGQVSNQPQHF.

The V call is TRBV25-1, the J call TRBJ1-2; TRBD1 matches at 7 bases. Germline CDR1 is MGHDK and CDR2 is SYGVNS. Germline trimming cut 6 bases from V and 5 bases from J; bases unmatched to any gene: 12. The CDR3 runs 15 residues. Written as DNA, the CDR3 is TGTGCCAGCAGCCCTAGTTCCGGGACAGCTTATGGCTACACCTTC. It is translated as CASSPSSGTAYGYTF.

This clone is a singleton in its sample. The chain joins TRBV30 to TRBJ1-2; 9 bases are a match to TRBD1. V was pared by 0 bases and J by 4 bases, with 6 bases of the junction left unmatched. Germline-derived CDR1 and CDR2 are GTSNPN and SVGIG (reference sequence). This CDR3 is built from 15 residues. The chain's CDR3 is CAWSVTGGWGYGYTF. In DNA, the CDR3 is TGTGCCTGGAGTGTTACAGGGGGCTGGGGCTATGGCTACACCTTC.

This chain connects TRBV25-1 to TRBJ2-7; no reliable D call. Germline loops: CDR1 MGHDK, CDR2 SYGVNS. V was pared by 3 bases and J by 8 bases, with 14 bases between. The CDR3 extends over 13 amino acids. The DNA for the CDR3 is TGTGCCAGCAGTGAGCTAGGTGGATGGAAGCAGTACTTC. Its protein product is CASSELGGWKQYF.

The V call is TRBV5-1, the J call TRBJ1-4; maybe TRBD1 (6 bases). The CDR3 consists of 13 residues. CDR1 SGHRS and CDR2 YFSETQ come from the germline V gene. The V and J ends lost 5 bases and 6 bases respectively, with 11 bases between them. The DNA for the CDR3 is TGCGCCAGCAGACAGGGATCCGATGAAAAACTGTTTTTT. Amino acids: CASRQGSDEKLFF. Together with reference TRBV5-1 and TRBJ1-4, the CDR3 gives the full variable domain: KAGVTQTPRYLIKTRGQQVTLSCSPISGHRSVSWYQQTPGQGLQFLFEYFSETQRNKGNFPGRFSGRQFSNSRSEMNVSTLELGDSALYLCASRQGSDEKLFFGSGTQLSVL.

V usage is TRBV5-4 and J usage is TRBJ2-5; 13 nucleotides match TRBD2. The CDR3 sequence is 16 residues long. CDR1 and CDR2 (germline): SGHNT, YYREEE (reference sequence). V was pared by 4 bases and J by 2 bases, with 5 bases of the junction left unmatched. The CDR3 sequence: CASSPGLAGVQETQYF. The CDR3 bases are TGTGCCAGCAGCCCCGGACTAGCGGGGGTACAAGAGACCCAGTACTTC. Filled out from reference TRBV5-4 and TRBJ2-5, the complete variable domain reads ETGVTQSPTHLIKTRGQQVTLRCSSQSGHNTVSWYQQALGQGPQFIFQYYREEENGRGNFPPRFSGLQFPNYSSELNVNALELDDSALYLCASSPGLAGVQETQYFGPGTRLLVL.

V gene TRBV5-6 combines with J gene TRBJ1-2; D is perhaps TRBD1 (6 bases). The CDR3 is 15 amino acids. Germline V gene data show CDR1 as SGHDT and CDR2 as YYEEEE. Between the trimmed V and J ends, which lost 4 bases and 10 bases, there was a span of 23 bases. CDR3 sequence: CASSGPLRTVFDYTF. As DNA, the CDR3 is TGTGCCAGCAGCGGGCCGCTTAGGACAGTCTTTGACTACACCTTC. The whole variable domain, remainder taken from reference TRBV5-6 and TRBJ1-2, is DAGVTQSPTHLIKTRGQQVTLRCSPKSGHDTVSWYQQALGQGPQFIFQYYEEEERQRGNFPDRFSGHQFPNYSSELNVNALLLGDSALYLCASSGPLRTVFDYTFGSGTRLTVV.

V usage is TRBV3-1 (or the pseudogene TRBV3-2) and J usage is TRBJ2-5, with 8 positions matching TRBD1. J gave up 5 bases and V 5 bases, and 7 bases lay outside the gene matches. Looked up from germline, CDR1 is LGHDT and CDR2 is YNNKEL (reference sequence). CDR3 length: 14 amino acids. CDR3 DNA: TGTGCCAGCAGCGGCAGGGGGCGAGGGGAGACCCAGTACTTC. The encoded protein is CASSGRGRGETQYF.

The chain recombines TRBV30 with TRBJ1-1; 9 positions match TRBD1. The length of the CDR3 is 18 residues. Trimming at V came to 0 bases and at J to 2 bases, leaving 13 bases not matched to a gene. Germline CDR1 is GTSNPN and CDR2 is SVGIG (reference sequence). The CDR3: CAWSVFHPGQGGNTEAFF. The CDR3 nucleotides are TGTGCCTGGAGTGTATTCCACCCGGGACAGGGAGGAAACACTGAAGCTTTCTTT.

The chain couples TRBV6-6 to TRBJ1-5, with 8 bases matching TRBD1. The CDR3 extends over 21 amino acids. Germline trimming cut 5 bases from V and 2 bases from J; bases unmatched to any gene: 23. In germline, CDR1 is MNHNY, CDR2 SVGAGI (reference sequence). The CDR3 here is CASSGSNRTGISGAGNQPQHF. As DNA, the CDR3 is TGTGCCAGCAGTGGATCGAACAGGACAGGGATTTCTGGTGCGGGCAATCAGCCCCAGCATTTT.

The gene calls are TRBV6-5 and TRBJ2-1, with D possibly TRBD2 on 6 matching bases. The CDR3 spans 14 residues. V lost 7 bases, J lost 5 bases, and 15 bases lay in between. In germline, CDR1 is MNHEY, CDR2 SVGAGI. CDR3 DNA sequence: TGTGCCAGCATGGGGGTTGGAGGGGACAATGAGCAGTTCTTC. Amino acids: CASMGVGGDNEQFF.